What follows describes a single T cell receptor (beta chain). There is no known antigen for this receptor. No per-base quality is available; no much larger clone lies one base away. Its CDR3 holds 14 amino acids, cysteine through phenylalanine. Only CDR3 DNA is held: 42 bases, read in frame from base 1. V was cut back by 5 bases and J by 8 bases, leaving a gap of 16 bases between them. Via the germline V gene, CDR1 is MDHEN and CDR2 SYDVKM. This entry is derived from a study of blood T cell repertoires in COVID-19 (dated by TCRdb to the early 2020s). About the full investigation: The collaborator samples originated in the United States, Italy and Spain and spanned the acute and convalescent phases of COVID-19. Subjects who had been exposed to COVID-19, were actively infected with it, or had recovered from it provided the deeply sampled blood TCRbeta repertoires that made up the dataset. Sample metadata almost always included a de-identified subject ID, COVID-19 status, age in years and sex. The repertoires were released in a freely available public database meant as a resource for research on the immune response to SARS-CoV-2. HLA class I and class II types, where available, came from metadata supplied by the sample provider rather than from assay-based typing. The material from the prospective study consisted of cDNA or gDNA derived from T cells, B-cell-depleted T cells, or PBMCs. The samples were drawn from the first 160 participants of the ongoing ImmuneRACE study and from some 1,300 subjects provided by 6 global collaborators.

The collaborating institutions used their own protocols to collect whole blood in K2EDTA tubes. For TCRbeta analysis, collaborators shipped samples in one of three forms: frozen whole blood, isolated PBMCs, or DNA extracted from either of those sample types. TCRbeta CDR3 regions were amplified from genomic DNA using the immunoSEQ Assay, a bias-controlled multiplex PCR. The authors' pipeline ran thus. The number of nucleated cells in each sample was estimated from the amplification of reference gene primers within the assay. To quantify the absolute abundance of each unique TCRbeta CDR3 rearrangement, sequence reads were collapsed and filtered. Productive Simpson clonality was computed per sample as the square root of Simpson's diversity index over productive rearrangements. Drawn from immuneACCESS, this table holds only the in-frame rearrangements with V and J called that TCRdb kept. Clones are partly lost; checked studies trace under half to an unresolved V gene and leave the rest unexplained. That table gives V, J and clone size, and the DNA gave D and trimming. Here the sample has tens of thousands of clones; approximately 85% occur a single time. The ten largest clones take up roughly 5.6% of the sample.

Study-wide findings and limitations: Clinical and demographic metadata were provided uncurated, with the amount varying by source and participant.

The rearrangement joined TRBV28 to TRBJ2-4, and TRBD2 may be the D gene, going by 7 matching bases. The sequence was collected from a human donor in a cohort sampled during active COVID-19. The specimen sequenced was peripheral blood. CDR3 sequence: CASSKGGSRHIQYF. The DNA sequence is TGTGCCAGCAGTAAGGGGGGGTCGCGCCACATTCAGTACTTC. Outside the CDR3, residues come from the reference TRBV28 and TRBJ2-4 proteins, so the full variable domain is: DVKVTQSSRYLVKRTGEKVFLECVQDMDHENMFWYRQDPGLGLRLIYFSYDVKMKEKGDIPEGYSVSREKKERFSLILESASTNQTSMYLCASSKGGSRHIQYFGAGTRLSVL.